The 27 T cell receptor beta chains below were found in one sample sequenced in a study of identical twins (TCRdb year 2016). Libraries were built with 5' RACE. TCRdb lists the instrument as Illumina HiSeq 2000. TCRdb reprocessing: public reads trimmed at Q25 with fastp, clones called with MiXCR, in-frame beta chains kept. Rows are combined by CDR3 protein, so each entry shows the most common genes and DNA. This sample holds approximately 250,000 distinct CDR3 sequences; roughly 7.1% were observed only once. Clones ranked in the top ten supply more than 14% of the sample. Another study also made use of these data, one on T cells expressing NK-cell markers.

Sequences were obtained from CD8+ T cells sorted from blood. The receptor source for this set is a woman under 30 in good health.

This clonotype occurred a few times. This sequence joins TRBV11-2 and TRBJ2-5, with D possibly being TRBD2 (5 bases). V gave up 6 bases and J gave up 4 bases, with 15 bases separating them. The CDR3 covers 14 residues. Germline V gene sequence: CDR1 SGHAT, CDR2 FQNNGV. The CDR3 loop reads CASSSQTNLETQYF. In DNA form, the CDR3 reads TGTGCCAGCAGTTCGCAGACTAATTTAGAGACCCAGTACTTC.

This clonotype was seen repeatedly, ten times or more. This chain connects TRBV9 to TRBJ1-5; the D gene is possibly TRBD1 (5 bases). The germline V gene encodes CDR1 SGDLS and CDR2 YYNGEE. The CDR3 has 14 amino acids. Trimming removed 0 bases from V and 7 bases from J, with 11 bases in between. The CDR3 bases are TGTGCCAGCAGCGTAGGGGGCCTGGAGCAGCCCCAGCATTTT. Amino acids: CASSVGGLEQPQHF.

This clonotype was seen only a few times. The CDR3 DNA sequence: TGTGCCAGCGGCAGGGGGAGCGGAGAGACCCAGTACTTC. It specifies CASGRGSGETQYF. The chain employs TRBV27 and TRBJ2-5, with 7 nucleotides matching TRBD1. Trimming took 8 bases from V and 4 from J; bases not matched to a gene: 7. In germline, CDR1 is MNHEY, CDR2 SMNVEV (reference sequence). The CDR3 loop spans 13 amino acids.

This clonotype was recorded many times. The chain uses TRBV6-5 and TRBJ2-5; 11 bases line up with TRBD1. The V and J ends lost 2 bases and 5 bases, in that order; junction bases with no gene match: 1. Germline V lookup: CDR1 MNHEY, CDR2 SVGAGI. The CDR3 spans 14 residues. CDR3: CASSYGTGGETQYF. As DNA, the CDR3 is TGTGCCAGCAGTTACGGGACAGGGGGTGAGACCCAGTACTTC.

The chain has TRBV9 and TRBJ1-1; no reliable D call. This CDR3 is built from 12 residues. Germline assignment: CDR1 SGDLS and CDR2 YYNGEE. The V end was cut by 3 bases, the J end by 10 bases, with 13 bases between. The chain's CDR3 is CASSGSQGLAFF. The CDR3 DNA reads as TGTGCCAGCAGCGGATCCCAAGGCTTAGCTTTCTTT.

This chain connects TRBV27 to TRBJ1-6; D gene ambiguous. The CDR3 is 13 amino acids. Trimming removed 6 bases from V and 8 bases from J, with 11 bases in between. CDR1 is MNHEY, CDR2 SMNVEV, per germline (reference sequence). DNA for the CDR3: TGTGCCAGCAGAACGGCGGGGTATTCACCCCTCCACTTT. Its translation is CASRTAGYSPLHF.

This chain uses TRBV4-3 with TRBJ2-7; a possible D gene is TRBD2 (6 bases). Germline lookup yields CDR1 LGHNA and CDR2 YSLEER. V lost 3 bases and J 5 bases, leaving 11 bases between the germline ends. The CDR3 has 13 residues. The CDR3: CASSHVPGDEQYF. CDR3 bases: TGCGCCAGCAGCCATGTACCGGGGGACGAGCAGTACTTC.

Here the CDR3 DNA reads TGCAGTGCTGGTATAGGCCTCTCCTACAATGAGCAGTTCTTC. It is translated as CSAGIGLSYNEQFF. V is TRBV20-1 and J is TRBJ2-1; no clear D gene. Germline V gene sequence: CDR1 DFQATT, CDR2 SNEGSKA (reference sequence). The CDR3 is 14 residues long. The germline V and J ends were trimmed by 5 bases and 0 bases, with 11 bases remaining between them.

This clonotype has a handful of counts. The chain carries TRBV20-1 and TRBJ2-2; 8 positions agree with TRBD2. Germline trimming cut 3 bases from V and 8 bases from J; bases unmatched to any gene: 11. The CDR3 is 15 amino acids. Germline CDR1 reads DFQATT; CDR2 reads SNEGSKA (reference sequence). CDR3 nucleotides: TGCAGTGCTAGCCCAGATGTAGGACTAGCTGGGGAGCTGTTTTTT. Amino acids: CSASPDVGLAGELFF.

Points on this clonotype: A much larger clonotype is one base distant, so this may be a read error. This chain uses TRBV20-1 with TRBJ2-1; D might be TRBD1 (6 bases). CDR3 size: 13 residues. Germline V gene data show CDR1 as DFQATT and CDR2 as SNEGSKA (reference sequence). CDR3 in DNA: TGCTGTGCTAGAGGGGGAACCTACAATGAGCAGTTCTTC. Translating it yields CCARGGTYNEQFF.

The V call is TRBV9, the J call TRBJ2-3; possibly TRBD1 or TRBD2 for D (6 bases each). CDR3 length: 13 amino acids. Germline assignment: CDR1 SGDLS and CDR2 YYNGEE. The germline V and J ends were trimmed by 3 bases and 5 bases, with 10 bases remaining between them. The CDR3 coding sequence is TGTGCCAGCAGCGGGGGGGCGGGAGATACGCAGTATTTT. Its protein product is CASSGGAGDTQYF. Filled out from reference TRBV9 and TRBJ2-3, the complete variable domain reads DSGVTQTPKHLITATGQRVTLRCSPRSGDLSVYWYQQSLDQGLQFLIQYYNGEERAKGNILERFSAQQFPDLHSELNLSSLELGDSALYFCASSGGAGDTQYFGPGTRLTVL.

Ten or more counts support this clonotype. V and J are TRBV4-3 and TRBJ2-2; the D is unclear. V was shortened by 0 bases and J by 7 bases, with 6 bases between the two germline ends. This CDR3 has 13 residues. Germline CDR1 LGHNA, CDR2 YSLEER. CDR3 protein: CASSQEAFGELFF. The DNA for the CDR3 is TGCGCCAGCAGCCAAGAGGCGTTCGGGGAGCTGTTTTTT.

This clonotype was observed a handful of times. The chain employs TRBV6-2 or TRBV6-3 and TRBJ2-1; the D gene is possibly TRBD2 (5 bases). CDR3 size: 15 residues. Germline lookup yields CDR1 MNHEY and CDR2 SVGEGT. V shed 8 bases and J shed 3 bases, with 17 bases lying between them. The CDR3 nucleotides are TGTGCCAGCCGTCCAATAACGGGGATCTACAATGAGCAGTTCTTC. Its protein is CASRPITGIYNEQFF.

The chain carries TRBV9 and TRBJ1-4; 7 positions match TRBD1. J gave up 8 bases and V 7 bases, and 2 bases lay outside the gene matches. The germline CDR1 and CDR2 sequences are SGDLS and YYNGEE. This CDR3 contains 11 residues. This chain's CDR3 is CASGTDEKLFF. In DNA form, the CDR3 reads TGTGCCAGCGGGACAGACGAAAAACTGTTTTTT.

The V call is TRBV30, the J call TRBJ1-1; D unresolved. The CDR3 contains 13 residues. Germline loops: CDR1 GTSNPN, CDR2 SVGIG (reference sequence). V was shortened by 2 bases and J by 1 base, with 8 bases between the two germline ends. The CDR3 here is CAWSLGKNTEAFF. The CDR3 DNA reads TGTGCCTGGAGTTTGGGAAAGAACACTGAAGCTTTCTTT.

V usage is TRBV29-1 and J usage is TRBJ2-2; 8 positions match TRBD1. This CDR3 spans 14 amino acids. Losses at the gene ends were 7 bases for V and 4 bases for J; bases not matched to a gene: 8. Looked up from germline, CDR1 is SQVTM and CDR2 is ANQGSEA. The DNA for the CDR3 is TGCAGCGCGGTCGGGACAGGACTCACCGGGGAGCTGTTTTTT. This sequence encodes CSAVGTGLTGELFF.

This clonotype was recorded at least ten times. The genes are TRBV2 and TRBJ2-1, with D hard to call. The CDR3 loop spans 11 amino acids. Germline V CDR1 and CDR2: SNHLY, FYNNEI. The germline V and J ends were trimmed by 6 bases and 2 bases, with 2 bases remaining between them. As DNA, the CDR3 is TGTGCCAGCAGGCCCTACAATGAGCAGTTCTTC. Its translation: CASRPYNEQFF.

This clonotype has just a few counts. The J gene is TRBJ2-6, the V gene TRBV9; D is possibly TRBD1 (6 bases). The CDR3 contains 19 residues. Germline V gene lookup returns CDR1 SGDLS and CDR2 YYNGEE. The ends were cut back, 3 bases at V and 0 bases at J, with 19 bases in the middle. CDR3 region: CASSGIPVRGRSGANVLTF. The CDR3 nucleotides are TGTGCCAGCAGCGGAATACCAGTCAGGGGCCGCTCTGGGGCCAACGTCCTGACTTTC.

The chain links TRBV7-9 to TRBJ2-3; no firm D call. The V and J ends lost 6 bases and 11 bases respectively, with 12 bases between them. Looked up from germline, CDR1 is SEHNR and CDR2 is FQNEAQ (reference sequence). This CDR3 has 11 amino acids. CDR3 bases: TGTGCCAGCAGTCCTGCCCAACGGCAGTATTTT. It yields the protein CASSPAQRQYF.

This clonotype was observed many times. The rearrangement uses TRBV4-1 and TRBJ2-5; 10 nucleotides align to TRBD1. Germline values: CDR1 MGHRA, CDR2 YSYEKL. The V segment lost 4 bases and the J segment 3 bases; nucleotides outside the gene matches: 2. CDR3 length equals 14 residues. The CDR3 reads CASSPGTGEETQYF. CDR3 DNA: TGCGCCAGCAGCCCAGGGACAGGGGAAGAGACCCAGTACTTC.

In this sample, this clonotype turned up a few times. This chain connects TRBV7-9 to TRBJ2-3, with 9 bases aligning to TRBD2. V lost 5 bases and J lost 2; bases outside the gene matches: 5. Germline loops: CDR1 SEHNR, CDR2 FQNEAQ (reference sequence). The CDR3 has 15 residues. The chain's CDR3 is CASSPRTSATDTQYF. DNA for the CDR3: TGTGCCAGCAGCCCTCGGACTAGCGCCACAGATACGCAGTATTTT.

The chain carries TRBV9 and TRBJ2-1; TRBD2 is a possible D gene (6 bases). Trimming shortened V by 4 bases and J by 2 bases, and 13 bases separated the two germline ends. CDR3 length: 15 amino acids. The germline V gene encodes CDR1 SGDLS and CDR2 YYNGEE. The CDR3 DNA follows: TGTGCCAGCAGCCTGCGGGGACTGGCCTACAATGAGCAGTTCTTC. It specifies CASSLRGLAYNEQFF. The whole variable domain, remainder taken from reference TRBV9 and TRBJ2-1, is DSGVTQTPKHLITATGQRVTLRCSPRSGDLSVYWYQQSLDQGLQFLIQYYNGEERAKGNILERFSAQQFPDLHSELNLSSLELGDSALYFCASSLRGLAYNEQFFGPGTRLTVL.

The V gene is TRBV9, the J gene TRBJ2-1, with D maybe TRBD2 (5 bases). Between the trimmed V and J ends, which lost 7 bases and 9 bases, there was a span of 8 bases. The length of the CDR3 is 10 residues. From germline, CDR1 is SGDLS and CDR2 YYNGEE. This CDR3 is CASGGGEQFF. The CDR3 bases are TGTGCCAGCGGAGGTGGTGAGCAGTTCTTC.

This clonotype was seen repeatedly, ten times or more. The chain has TRBV9 and TRBJ1-5; 7 nucleotides agree with TRBD1. The CDR3 totals 15 residues. With 4 bases clipped from V and 4 bases from J, the junction kept 8 bases outside the gene matches. CDR1 SGDLS and CDR2 YYNGEE come from the germline V gene. CDR3 residues: CASSLTGESNQPQHF. In DNA form, the CDR3 reads TGTGCCAGCAGCTTAACAGGGGAATCAAATCAGCCCCAGCATTTT.

This clonotype was recorded at least ten times. This chain links TRBV25-1 with TRBJ2-7; D is uncertain. Trimming pared 1 base from V and 2 bases from J, leaving 6 bases between. This CDR3 is built from 13 residues. Germline CDR1 and CDR2: MGHDK and SYGVNS. The CDR3 spells CASSEFNTYEQYF. The CDR3 DNA reads as TGTGCCAGCAGTGAATTCAATACCTACGAGCAGTACTTC.

V gene TRBV5-1 combines with J gene TRBJ2-2, with 8 bases fitting TRBD2. The CDR3 length is 18 residues. The germline gives CDR1 SGHRS, CDR2 YFSETQ. V shed 4 bases, J shed 2 bases, and the junction held 13 bases outside the gene matches. The CDR3 protein is CASSPGRERGLNTGELFF. The CDR3, as DNA: TGCGCCAGCAGCCCCGGTAGGGAGCGGGGGTTAAACACCGGGGAGCTGTTTTTT.

CDR3 bases: TGTGCCAGCAGCCAAGAAAGGCCAGGGGGCGGAGAGACCCAGTACTTC. This encodes CASSQERPGGGETQYF. The V call is TRBV3-1, the J call TRBJ2-5, with 8 bases fitting TRBD1. Germline lookup yields CDR1 LGHDT and CDR2 YNNKEL (reference sequence). The V and J ends lost 0 bases and 4 bases, in that order; junction bases with no gene match: 7. The CDR3 extends over 16 amino acids.